This TCR beta chain was sequenced in a study of T cells after yellow fever vaccination. Only a few counts were recorded for this clonotype. As yet, its antigen is unknown. Findings of the study overall: Repertoires obtained by FACS sorting could include abundant clonotypes that entered as contaminants from the bulk population. Most clones from primary vaccination were detected again post-booster (almost 98% CD4, about 88% CD8).

V lost 2 bases to trimming and J lost 1 base; unmatched junction nucleotides: 3. The CDR3 extends over 15 amino acids. The germline gives CDR1 SGHTA, CDR2 FQGTGA. Template switching by 5'RACE produced TCR cDNA, adding a universal primer site and UMIs. Using its own MiXCR run on the 5' RACE reads, TCRdb lists one record per CDR3 protein. The table shows about 170,000 distinct CDR3 sequences, with approximately 10% occurring only once. This sequence joins TRBV7-3 and TRBJ2-5; TRBD2 matches at 8 bases. This receptor was identified in a man aged 18 to 30 who received the YFV17D yellow fever vaccine. The specimen was CD8+ T cells sorted from PBMCs, collected 15 days after the yellow fever booster vaccination. The CDR3 spells CASSLFGTSQETQYF. For the CDR3, the DNA is TGTGCCAGCAGCTTATTTGGGACTAGCCAAGAGACCCAGTACTTC.